This T cell receptor beta chain was recorded in a study of identical twins. CDR1 and CDR2 (germline): DFQATT, SNEGSKA (reference sequence). Trimming removed 1 base from V and 4 bases from J, with 8 bases in between. There are 13 residues in the CDR3. TCRdb re-derived calls from the 5' RACE reads in MiXCR, one entry per CDR3 protein. The sample records 600,000 to 850,000 distinct CDR3 sequences, roughly 18% being singletons. This same sample was also part of a study on T cells expressing NK-cell markers.

This TCR derives from a woman aged 18-29 years in good health. The chain links TRBV20-1 to TRBJ1-5; the D is unclear. Sequencing was carried out using PBMCs. The CDR3 nucleotides read TGCAGTGCTAGAGGAGCTGCGAATCAGCCCCAGCATTTT. Translated, it gives CSARGAANQPQHF.